The entry below describes one T cell receptor beta chain. Its target is not known. The data originate from a study of a mutant IDH1 vaccine in newly diagnosed glioma. Overall study context: Among treated patients, around 60% were male and about 40% female, and mean age was approximately 40 years. Before enrollment, patients got radiotherapy alone, temozolomide alone, or mostly the combination.

Described time point: baseline, week 1 (first vaccination visit). Treatment denoted: pre-vaccination baseline after standard-of-care therapy. Donors harbored newly found WHO grade 3 or 4 IDH1-mutant, ATRX-lost astrocytomas. Using immunoSEQ multiplex PCR, the repertoire was profiled, and TCRdb retains in-frame clones only, with some absent. This table holds fewer than 85,000 clones, about 86% found once. Trimming pared 6 bases from V and 0 bases from J, leaving 11 bases between. The CDR3 runs 15 residues. In germline, CDR1 is MNHEY, CDR2 SVGAGI. Study results and limitations: Pseudoprogression looked unconnected to shifts in top peripheral T cell clonotypes.

The genes are TRBV6-5 and TRBJ2-2; D call uncertain. The sample consisted of PBMCs, taken from a glioma patient treated with radiotherapy, temozolomide or both. The clonotype comes from a man aged 30 to 39 with glioma. This chain's CDR3 is CASSPLGANTGELFF. CDR3 DNA: TGTGCCAGCAGCCCCCTTGGAGCGAACACCGGGGAGCTGTTTTTT.